These 11 T cell receptor beta chains were sequenced from one sample in a study of liver allograft versus peripheral blood T cells. The wider study: Comparisons were made between T cell receptor repertoires found in transplanted livers and those circulating in recipients' peripheral blood.

TCRdb fed the reads into MiXCR, producing one record per CDR3 protein. The table records around 8,600 distinct CDR3 sequences, about 20% of them present only once. These receptors all come from a human patient who had a liver transplant. Some T cells may trace back to the graft donor.

The chain's CDR3 is CASGPLREKLFF. As DNA, the CDR3 is TGTGCCAGCGGACCACTGAGGGAAAAACTGTTTTTT. The chain has TRBV27 and TRBJ1-4; the D is unclear. This CDR3 is built from 12 residues. Germline V CDR1 and CDR2: MNHEY, SMNVEV (reference sequence). With 8 bases removed from V and 8 bases from J, the gap between germline ends came to 12 bases.

This rearrangement joins TRBV20-1 to TRBJ1-6; D may be TRBD1 (6 bases). The germline gives CDR1 DFQATT, CDR2 SNEGSKA (reference sequence). The CDR3 spans 14 residues. V shed 5 bases and J shed 9 bases, with 17 bases lying between them. The CDR3 DNA follows: TGCAGTGCTCGTGGGGGGGCGCCCCGTTCACCCCTCCACTTT. It translates to CSARGGAPRSPLHF.

This clonotype was seen a handful of times. The rearrangement uses TRBV19 and TRBJ1-6, with D unresolved. With 5 bases removed from V and 14 bases from J, the gap between germline ends came to 7 bases. CDR1 and CDR2 (germline): LNHDA, SQIVND (reference sequence). CDR3 length: 10 residues. In nucleotides, the CDR3 is TGTGCCAGTAGTGGTATTTCCCTCCACTTT. Protein sequence: CASSGISLHF.

The gene calls are TRBV14 and TRBJ2-1; D is unresolved. CDR1 and CDR2 from the germline V gene are SGHDN and FVKESK. V was clipped by 3 bases and J by 0 bases, with 6 bases between them. The CDR3 extends over 14 amino acids. CDR3 region: CASSHQSSYNEQFF. The CDR3 bases are TGTGCCAGCAGCCATCAGAGCTCCTACAATGAGCAGTTCTTC.

The V and J genes are TRBV13 and TRBJ1-5; D unclear. Germline V gene data show CDR1 as PRHDT and CDR2 as FYEKMQ (reference sequence). V gave up 0 bases and J gave up 9 bases, with 6 bases separating them. This CDR3 spans 12 amino acids. In DNA, the CDR3 is TGTGCCAGCAGCTTAGGGGGTGGGCCCCAGCATTTT. It translates to CASSLGGGPQHF.

A few counts support this clonotype. The V and J genes are TRBV6-5 and TRBJ2-7, with D perhaps TRBD1 (5 bases). The germline CDR1 and CDR2 sequences are MNHEY and SVGAGI. The V gene lost 2 bases and the J gene lost 3 bases, with 11 bases spanning the gap. This CDR3 has 14 amino acids. The CDR3 here is CASSYGAGRYEQYF. The CDR3 DNA sequence: TGTGCCAGCAGTTACGGGGCAGGGCGCTACGAGCAGTACTTC.

The chain couples TRBV7-9 to TRBJ2-3; TRBD1 is a possible D gene (6 bases). Germline V gives CDR1 SEHNR, CDR2 FQNEAQ (reference sequence). The V and J ends lost 6 bases and 6 bases respectively, with 13 bases between them. This CDR3 is built from 13 residues. CDR3 protein: CASRPQGKDTQYF. CDR3 nucleotides: TGTGCCAGCAGGCCCCAGGGGAAGGATACGCAGTATTTT.

In its sample, this clonotype was seen a few times. This rearrangement joins TRBV10-3 to TRBJ2-1; D is unclear. The V and J ends lost 8 bases and 4 bases respectively, with 6 bases between them. In germline, CDR1 is ENHRY, CDR2 SYGVKD. The CDR3 sequence is 11 residues long. The CDR3 reads CAIRSYNEQFF. The CDR3 DNA reads TGTGCCATCCGTTCATACAATGAGCAGTTCTTC.

A remark on this clonotype: A read error may explain this, as a much larger clone is one base away. Written as DNA, the CDR3 is TGTGCCAGCAGTTTAACCCGGGACATGCCGAATTCCTACGAGCAGTACTTC. Encoded protein: CASSLTRDMPNSYEQYF. V gene TRBV6-1 combines with J gene TRBJ2-7; D possibly corresponds to TRBD1 (6 bases). The length of the CDR3 is 17 residues. Trimming took off 5 bases at V and 1 base at J, with 21 bases between the two ends. Germline loops: CDR1 MNHNS, CDR2 SASEGT.

This clonotype appeared a few times. The chain employs TRBV19 and TRBJ2-3; 11 positions match TRBD2. Trimming removed 7 bases from V and 2 bases from J; junction bases left unmatched: 14. Germline CDR1 is LNHDA and CDR2 is SQIVND (reference sequence). The CDR3 is 18 residues long. Here the CDR3 DNA reads TGTGCCAGTACCCTTGTAGGACTAGCGGGCGAGCACACAGATACGCAGTATTTT. Protein product: CASTLVGLAGEHTDTQYF.

The chain is built from TRBV11-2 and TRBJ1-1, with D hard to call. There are 17 residues in the CDR3. The V gene's germline CDR1 is SGHAT and CDR2 FQNNGV. V gave up 2 bases and J gave up 5 bases, with 21 bases separating them. CDR3 residues: CASSLRYGRKGWTEAFF. The CDR3, as DNA: TGTGCCAGCAGCTTACGATACGGGAGGAAAGGATGGACTGAAGCTTTCTTT.